This T cell receptor beta chain was captured in a study of early T cells in non-severe SARS-CoV-2 infection (dated by TCRdb to about 2021). Background for the entire study: Bulk RNA from unsorted whole blood was used for TCR sequencing, so alpha and beta chains could not be paired.

A case-control design nested within a healthcare worker cohort in London, UK, was used, with weekly nasopharyngeal swab PCR tests and blood sampling performed. Healthcare workers were recruited during the week of the UK lockdown, between 23 and 31 March 2020, and followed weekly for up to roughly 16 weeks. What the work shows at the level of the full study, not this receptor alone: VDJdb matching was skewed toward anti-spike CD8 responses, so virus-specific expansions were likely underestimated and private and CD4 specificities were missed.

CDR1 and CDR2, per the germline V gene, are SGHNT and YENEEA. Trimming at the junction amounts to 1 base on V and 0 bases on J, and the germline ends lie 15 bases apart. The CDR3 starts with the cysteine, ends with the phenylalanine, and has 17 residues. This entry keeps only the CDR3 DNA: 51 bases, framed from base 1. The library was produced with 5' RACE. Data came from a NextSeq 500. To correct for sequencing error and PCR bias, the TCR library protocol tagged individual cDNA molecules with unique molecular identifiers. Both TCR alpha and beta chains were sequenced, and tight co-correlation was observed between alpha and beta sequence abundances in each sample. Concerning the study's data processing: V gene, J gene and CDR3 annotation of TCR sequences was performed with Decombinator V4. Expanded TCRs were defined as changing significantly between any two time points under a Poisson model with p below 0.0001. TCR abundances were normalised to the total number of TCRs sequenced in each sample and reported as counts per million. MAIT TCRs were defined by TRAV1-2 paired with TRAJ12, TRAJ20 or TRAJ33, and iNKT TCRs by TRAV10 paired with TRAJ18. VDJdb, accessed on 1 November 2021, was searched for TCRs annotated for CMV, EBV and SARS-CoV-2, and TCRs annotated for more than one antigen were excluded. TCRdb ran its own pipeline on the public reads, namely fastp trimming at Q25 and MiXCR clone calling, and kept in-frame beta chains. Rows matching on CDR3 protein sequence are summarized as one entry with the most common DNA and genes. The V and J calls shown here were made by TCRdb, not taken from the authors' results. This sample has around 40,000 distinct CDR3 sequences in its table, and around 6.5% of those were observed once. 4.5% to 5.5% of the sample belongs to the ten largest clones.

This clonotype was recorded at least ten times. What antigen it recognizes has not been identified. No base quality information exists; no much larger clone differs at one position. The chain is encoded by TRBV11-3 joined to TRBJ1-1; D gene: possibly TRBD1, on 5 matching bases. This TCR was recovered from an adult who was a healthcare worker with PCR-confirmed SARS-CoV-2 infection or an uninfected control (not recorded which). The sample was whole blood. The DNA sequence is given as TGTGCCAGCAGCTTAGGGGGACCGGGACGGCTGAACACTGAAGCTTTCTTT. Its protein reads: CASSLGGPGRLNTEAFF.